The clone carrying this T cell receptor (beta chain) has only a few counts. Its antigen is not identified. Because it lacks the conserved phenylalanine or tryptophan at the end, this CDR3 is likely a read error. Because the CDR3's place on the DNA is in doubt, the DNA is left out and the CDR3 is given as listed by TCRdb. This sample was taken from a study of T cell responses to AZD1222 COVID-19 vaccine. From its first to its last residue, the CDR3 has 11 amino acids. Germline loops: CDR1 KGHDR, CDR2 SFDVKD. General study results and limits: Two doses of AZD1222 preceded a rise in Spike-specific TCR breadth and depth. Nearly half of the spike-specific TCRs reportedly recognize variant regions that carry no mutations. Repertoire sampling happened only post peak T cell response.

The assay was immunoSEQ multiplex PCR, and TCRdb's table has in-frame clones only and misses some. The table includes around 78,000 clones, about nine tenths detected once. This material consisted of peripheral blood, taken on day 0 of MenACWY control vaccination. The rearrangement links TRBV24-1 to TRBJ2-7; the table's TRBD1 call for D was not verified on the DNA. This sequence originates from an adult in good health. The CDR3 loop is CATRGPTGERL.